The clone carrying this TCR beta chain appeared once. This sample was included in a study of blood T cell repertoires in COVID-19. In the original analysis: Reference gene primer amplification gave estimated nucleated cell counts. Assay: immunoSEQ multiplex PCR; the TCRdb copy retains only in-frame clones and omits some. V and J calls and clone size come straight from that table; D and trimming were deduced from the DNA. The sample yields hundreds of thousands of clones, roughly 87% seen once. Donors were grouped by their self-reported clinical history. Recovery meant two consecutive negative NP/OP PCR tests, professional clearance, or resolved symptoms. The sequence was collected from a woman aged 25 to 39 who had recovered from COVID-19. The sequenced material came from PBMCs or T cells enriched from blood (not recorded which).

The CDR3 nucleotides read TGTGCCAGTAGTCCAAGACCGGGGTCCGACACTGAAGCTTTCTTT. Its protein product is CASSPRPGSDTEAFF. V is TRBV19 and J is TRBJ1-1; D not resolved. CDR3 size: 15 residues. V was trimmed by 5 bases and J by 3 bases, leaving 16 bases between them. Germline V gene sequence: CDR1 LNHDA, CDR2 SQIVND (reference sequence).